This TCR delta chain was observed in a study of gamma-delta T cells after stem cell transplantation. CDR1 and CDR2 (germline): GEAIGNYY, EKD. CDR3 length: 17 amino acids. Unmatched junction bases numbered 5, after V lost 1 base and J lost 0 bases. TCRdb applied CATT to the RT-PCR reads for clone calling. The sample lists about 5,400 delta-chain clones; approximately 9% were seen once. The sequence was obtained from a human donor. It is not recorded whose cells these are; they may come from a transplant donor. The sequencing sample was made of gamma-delta T cells. The chain recombines TRDV2 with TRDJ1; 12 bases map to TRDD3. The CDR3 nucleotides read TGTGCCTGTGACACGCTGGGGGATACGGGGTACACCGATAAACTCATCTTT. It encodes CACDTLGDTGYTDKLIF.